This T cell receptor beta chain appears in the sequencing data of a study of cytomegalovirus exposure and HLA in healthy donors. This clone was seen more than once but under ten times. Its cognate antigen is unknown. Broader study findings: TCR beta chains associated with HLA were, in a later analysis, more clonally expanded than equally common others. Reported results showed that the classifier diagnosed cytomegalovirus status with high specificity and sensitivity.

Both 60 Vbeta primers and 13 Jbeta primers went into the PCR. The repertoire was sequenced with immunoSEQ multiplex PCR; TCRdb's copy has only in-frame clones and lacks some. The sample yields roughly 200,000 clones, roughly 73% seen once. The CDR3 runs to 14 residues. Germline CDR1 and CDR2: SGHNT and YYREEE (reference sequence). Unmatched junction bases numbered 6, after V lost 6 bases and J lost 0 bases. The chain carries TRBV5-4 and TRBJ2-7, with TRBD2 matching 7 bases. This TCR was recovered from a woman aged 25 to 45 in good health and CMV-seropositive. The sequenced sample consisted of PBMCs. CDR3 sequence: CASTLGGSSYEQYF. DNA of the CDR3: TGTGCCAGCACACTGGGGGGGAGCTCCTACGAGCAGTACTTC.